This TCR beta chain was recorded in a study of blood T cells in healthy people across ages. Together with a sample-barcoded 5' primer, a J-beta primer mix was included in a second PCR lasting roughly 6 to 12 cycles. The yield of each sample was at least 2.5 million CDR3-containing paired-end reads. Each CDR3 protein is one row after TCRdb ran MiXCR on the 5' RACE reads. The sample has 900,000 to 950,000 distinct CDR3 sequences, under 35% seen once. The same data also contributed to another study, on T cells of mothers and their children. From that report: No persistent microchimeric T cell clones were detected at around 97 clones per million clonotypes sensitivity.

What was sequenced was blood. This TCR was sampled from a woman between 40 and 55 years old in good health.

In DNA form, the CDR3 reads TGCAGCGTTGTAGGTGCGGGGGGTGAGCAGTTCTTC. This sequence encodes CSVVGAGGEQFF. J is TRBJ2-1 and V is TRBV29-1, with 8 bases matching TRBD2. J was trimmed by 9 bases and V by 4 bases; bases with no gene match: 5. CDR1 is SQVTM, CDR2 ANQGSEA, per germline. The CDR3 contains 12 residues.